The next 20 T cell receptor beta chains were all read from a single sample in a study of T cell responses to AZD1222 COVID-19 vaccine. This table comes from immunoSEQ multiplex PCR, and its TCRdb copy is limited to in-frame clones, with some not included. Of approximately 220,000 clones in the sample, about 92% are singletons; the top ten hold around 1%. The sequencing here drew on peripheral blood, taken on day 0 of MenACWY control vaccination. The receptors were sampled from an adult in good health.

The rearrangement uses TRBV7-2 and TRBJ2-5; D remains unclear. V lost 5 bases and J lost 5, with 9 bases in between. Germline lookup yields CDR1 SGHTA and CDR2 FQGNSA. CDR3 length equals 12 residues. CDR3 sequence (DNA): TGTGCCAGCAGCGTAGATTCGGAGACCCAGTACTTC. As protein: CASSVDSETQYF.

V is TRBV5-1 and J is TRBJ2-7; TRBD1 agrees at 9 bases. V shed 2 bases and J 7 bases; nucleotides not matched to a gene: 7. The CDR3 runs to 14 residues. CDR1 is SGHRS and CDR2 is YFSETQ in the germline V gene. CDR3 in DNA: TGCGCCAGCAGCTTTCGGACAGGGGCGGGGGAGCAGTACTTC. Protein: CASSFRTGAGEQYF.

The CDR3 spells CASSLEWAGVADSPLHF. Here the CDR3 DNA reads TGCGCCAGCAGCTTGGAGTGGGCAGGGGTTGCGGATTCACCCCTCCACTTT. The chain links TRBV5-1 to TRBJ1-6, with a tentative D call TRBD1 (6 bases). Trimming shortened V by 0 bases and J by 8 bases, and 18 bases separated the two germline ends. Germline values: CDR1 SGHRS, CDR2 YFSETQ. The CDR3 is made up of 17 amino acids. The full variable domain, in which reference TRBV5-1 and TRBJ1-6 provide the parts outside the CDR3, is KAGVTQTPRYLIKTRGQQVTLSCSPISGHRSVSWYQQTPGQGLQFLFEYFSETQRNKGNFPGRFSGRQFSNSRSEMNVSTLELGDSALYLCASSLEWAGVADSPLHFGNGTRLTVT.

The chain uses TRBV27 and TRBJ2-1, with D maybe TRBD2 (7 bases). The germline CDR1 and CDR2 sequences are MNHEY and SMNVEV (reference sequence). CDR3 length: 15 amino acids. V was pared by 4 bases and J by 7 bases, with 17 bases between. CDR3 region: CASSSDRGAGNEQFF. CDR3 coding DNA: TGTGCCAGCAGTTCCGACCGGGGGGCCGGTAATGAGCAGTTCTTC.

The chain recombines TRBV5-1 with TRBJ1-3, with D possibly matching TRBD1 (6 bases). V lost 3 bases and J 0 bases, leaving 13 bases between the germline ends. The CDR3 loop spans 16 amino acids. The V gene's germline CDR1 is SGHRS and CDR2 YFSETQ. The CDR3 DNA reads TGCGCCAGCAGCTCCGGAGGACAGTACTCTGGAAACACCATATATTTT. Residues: CASSSGGQYSGNTIYF.

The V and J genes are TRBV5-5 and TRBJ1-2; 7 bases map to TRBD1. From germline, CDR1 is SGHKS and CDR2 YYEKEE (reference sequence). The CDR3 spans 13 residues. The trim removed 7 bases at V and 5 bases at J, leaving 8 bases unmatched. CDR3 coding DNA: TGTGCCAGCGTCCTCGGGACAGAGTATGGCTACACCTTC. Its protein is CASVLGTEYGYTF.

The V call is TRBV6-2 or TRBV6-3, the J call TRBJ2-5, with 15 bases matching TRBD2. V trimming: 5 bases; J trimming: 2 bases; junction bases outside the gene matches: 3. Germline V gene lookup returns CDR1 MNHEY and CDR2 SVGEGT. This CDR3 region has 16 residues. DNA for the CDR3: TGTGCCAGCAGTCAGGGACTAGCGGGGGGACAAGAGACCCAGTACTTC. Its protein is CASSQGLAGGQETQYF.

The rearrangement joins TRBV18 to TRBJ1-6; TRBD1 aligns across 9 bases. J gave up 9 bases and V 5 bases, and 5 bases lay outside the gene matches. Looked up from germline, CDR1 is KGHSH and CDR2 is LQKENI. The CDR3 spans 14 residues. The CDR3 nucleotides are TGTGCCAGCTCATTGCGGACAGGGGCTTCACCCCTCCACTTT. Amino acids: CASSLRTGASPLHF. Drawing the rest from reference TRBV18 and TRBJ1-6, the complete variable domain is NAGVMQNPRHLVRRRGQEARLRCSPMKGHSHVYWYRQLPEEGLKFMVYLQKENIIDESGMPKERFSAEFPKEGPSILRIQQVVRGDSAAYFCASSLRTGASPLHFGNGTRLTVT.

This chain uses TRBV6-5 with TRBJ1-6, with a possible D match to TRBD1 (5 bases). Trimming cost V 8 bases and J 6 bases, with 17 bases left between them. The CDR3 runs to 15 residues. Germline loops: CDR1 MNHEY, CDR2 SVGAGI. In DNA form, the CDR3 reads TGTGCCAGCTGCCCCGCCCCAGGGACTAATTCACCCCTCCACTTT. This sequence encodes CASCPAPGTNSPLHF.

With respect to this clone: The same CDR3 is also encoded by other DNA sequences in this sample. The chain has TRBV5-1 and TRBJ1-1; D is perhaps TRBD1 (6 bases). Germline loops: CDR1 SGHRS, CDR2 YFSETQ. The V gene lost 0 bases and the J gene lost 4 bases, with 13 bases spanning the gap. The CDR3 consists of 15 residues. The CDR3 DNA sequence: TGCGCCAGCAGCTTGGTCGGGGGGCAGGGCACTGAAGCTTTCTTT. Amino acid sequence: CASSLVGGQGTEAFF.

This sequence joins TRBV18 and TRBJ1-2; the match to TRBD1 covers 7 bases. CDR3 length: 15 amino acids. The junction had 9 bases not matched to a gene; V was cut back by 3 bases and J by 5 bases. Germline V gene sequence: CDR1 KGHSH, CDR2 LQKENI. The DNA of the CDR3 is TGTGCCAGCTCACCCCGAGACGAGGGGGCGTATGGCTACACCTTC. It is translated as CASSPRDEGAYGYTF.

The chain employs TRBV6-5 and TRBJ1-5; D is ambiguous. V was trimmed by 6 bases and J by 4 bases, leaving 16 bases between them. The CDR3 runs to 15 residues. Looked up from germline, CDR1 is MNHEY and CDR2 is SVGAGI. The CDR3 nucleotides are TGTGCCAGCAGCAACGGGCGGTTTGGAAATCAGCCCCAGCATTTT. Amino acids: CASSNGRFGNQPQHF.

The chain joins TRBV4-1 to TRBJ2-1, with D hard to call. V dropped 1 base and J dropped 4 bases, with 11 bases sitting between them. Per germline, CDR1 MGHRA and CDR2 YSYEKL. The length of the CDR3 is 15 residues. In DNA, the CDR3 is TGCGCCAGCAGCCAAGTAGGGTATCGGTACAATGAGCAGTTCTTC. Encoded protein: CASSQVGYRYNEQFF.

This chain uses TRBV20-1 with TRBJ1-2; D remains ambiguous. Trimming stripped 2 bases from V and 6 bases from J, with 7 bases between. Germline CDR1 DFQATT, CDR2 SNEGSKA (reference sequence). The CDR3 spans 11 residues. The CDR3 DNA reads TGCAGTGCTAGACCTATAGATGGCTACACCTTC. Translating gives CSARPIDGYTF.

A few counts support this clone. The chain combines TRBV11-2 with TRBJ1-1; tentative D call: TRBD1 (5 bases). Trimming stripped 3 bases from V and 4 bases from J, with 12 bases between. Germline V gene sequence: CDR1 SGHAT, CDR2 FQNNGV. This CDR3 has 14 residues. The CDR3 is CASSFFSGITEAFF. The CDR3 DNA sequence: TGTGCCAGCAGCTTTTTTTCAGGGATCACTGAAGCTTTCTTT.

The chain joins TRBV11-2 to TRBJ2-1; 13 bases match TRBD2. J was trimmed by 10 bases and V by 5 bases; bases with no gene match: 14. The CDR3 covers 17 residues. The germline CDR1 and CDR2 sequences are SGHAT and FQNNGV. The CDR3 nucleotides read TGTGCCAGCAGCCGTGGACTAGCGGGGGCAGAGATATGGGAGCAGTTCTTC. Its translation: CASSRGLAGAEIWEQFF.

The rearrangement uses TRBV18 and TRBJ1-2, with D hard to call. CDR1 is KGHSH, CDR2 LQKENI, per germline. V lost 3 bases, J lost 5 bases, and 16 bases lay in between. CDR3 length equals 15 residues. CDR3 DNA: TGTGCCAGCTCACCTCGCGACACAGTGCAGTATGGCTACACCTTC. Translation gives CASSPRDTVQYGYTF.

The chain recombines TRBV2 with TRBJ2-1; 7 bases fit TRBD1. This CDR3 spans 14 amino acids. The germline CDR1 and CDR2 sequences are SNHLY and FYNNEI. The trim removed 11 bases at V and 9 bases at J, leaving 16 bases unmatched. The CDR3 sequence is CASSTGAVIGEQFF. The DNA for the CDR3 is TGTGCCTCATCAACAGGGGCGGTTATCGGTGAGCAGTTCTTC. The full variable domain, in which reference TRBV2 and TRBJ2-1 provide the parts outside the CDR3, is EPEVTQTPSHQVTQMGQEVILRCVPISNHLYFYWYRQILGQKVEFLVSFYNNEISEKSEIFDDQFSVERPDGSNFTLKIRSTKLEDSAMYFCASSTGAVIGEQFFGPGTRLTVL.

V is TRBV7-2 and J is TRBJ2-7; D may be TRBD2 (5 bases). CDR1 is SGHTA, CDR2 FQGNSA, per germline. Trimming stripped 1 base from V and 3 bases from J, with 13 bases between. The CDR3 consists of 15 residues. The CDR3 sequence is CASSLERVRGYEQYF. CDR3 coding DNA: TGTGCCAGCAGCTTAGAGAGGGTACGGGGCTACGAGCAGTACTTC.

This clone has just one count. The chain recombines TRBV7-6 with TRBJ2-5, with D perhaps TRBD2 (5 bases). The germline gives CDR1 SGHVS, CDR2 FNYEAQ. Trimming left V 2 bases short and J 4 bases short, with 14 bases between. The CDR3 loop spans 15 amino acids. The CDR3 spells CASSLQKRAGETQYF. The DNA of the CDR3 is TGTGCCAGCAGCTTACAGAAGAGGGCGGGAGAGACCCAGTACTTC.